A selection of T cell receptor beta chains follows, all from one sample in a study of chemoradiotherapy in HPV16-positive cancers. Assay used: immunoSEQ multiplex PCR; TCRdb lists only in-frame clones, some missing. The sample has 25,000 to 35,000 clones; roughly 82% are singletons. Sequenced here: blood, sampled from a patient who underwent chemoradiotherapy. The source of these receptors is a human donor with HPV-associated anogenital cancer. Both conserved end residues are part of each CDR3. Fields, in order: V gene, D gene, clone size, J gene, CDR3 DNA, CDR3 protein. A D gene is named only where the DNA matches it firmly. Expanded clones get a size class; other rows say once, few or many, or leave the size out.

V gene: TRBV7-2; D gene: TRBD2; clone size: once; J gene: TRBJ2-7; CDR3 DNA: TGTGCCAGCAGCACTAGGGGGACTAGCCCGTCAAGGGTCTACGAGCAGTACTTC; CDR3 protein: CASSTRGTSPSRVYEQYF
V gene: TRBV5-6; D gene: TRBD1; clone size: NA; J gene: TRBJ1-2; CDR3 DNA: TGTGCCAGCAGCTTGGGCCAGGGGGACTATGGCTACACCTTC; CDR3 protein: CASSLGQGDYGYTF
V gene: TRBV7-2; D gene: TRBD2; clone size: NA; J gene: TRBJ2-7; CDR3 DNA: TGTGCCAGCAGCTTAGAGGGAACTAGCGGGGGCTACGAGCAGTACTTC; CDR3 protein: CASSLEGTSGGYEQYF
V gene: TRBV10-3; D gene: NA; clone size: NA; J gene: TRBJ1-1; CDR3 DNA: TGTGCCATCAGTGAGATGGGTGAAGCTTTCTTT; CDR3 protein: CAISEMGEAFF
V gene: TRBV19; D gene: NA; clone size: NA; J gene: TRBJ1-5; CDR3 DNA: TGTGCCAGTAATTTTCGGTCTTATCAGCCCCAGCATTTT; CDR3 protein: CASNFRSYQPQHF
V gene: TRBV6-5; D gene: TRBD1; clone size: NA; J gene: TRBJ1-1; CDR3 DNA: TGTGCCAGCAGTTACCGGACAGGCGAGAGCACTGAAGCTTTCTTT; CDR3 protein: CASSYRTGESTEAFF
V gene: TRBV7-8; D gene: NA; clone size: NA; J gene: TRBJ1-1; CDR3 DNA: TGTGCCAGCAGCTTAGATCGGGGGGCTGAAGCTTTCTTT; CDR3 protein: CASSLDRGAEAFF
V gene: TRBV2; D gene: NA; clone size: NA; J gene: TRBJ1-3; CDR3 DNA: TGTGCCAGCAGTATCTACAGGGAGTCCGGAAACACCATATATTTT; CDR3 protein: CASSIYRESGNTIYF
V gene: TRBV4-1; D gene: NA; clone size: NA; J gene: TRBJ1-1; CDR3 DNA: TGCGCCAGCAGCCAAGATTTTCTGGCGAACACTGAAGCTTTCTTT; CDR3 protein: CASSQDFLANTEAFF
V gene: TRBV27; D gene: NA; clone size: NA; J gene: TRBJ2-1; CDR3 DNA: TGTGCCAGCACCCCGAGTTTGTTACAGTTCAATGAGCAGTTCTTC; CDR3 protein: CASTPSLLQFNEQFF
V gene: TRBV5-6; D gene: NA; clone size: NA; J gene: TRBJ1-5; CDR3 DNA: TGTGCCAGCAGCTTAAGGGGGGAGAGCGTAAATAGCAATCAGCCCCAGCATTTT; CDR3 protein: CASSLRGESVNSNQPQHF
V gene: TRBV7-7; D gene: TRBD1; clone size: NA; J gene: TRBJ2-2; CDR3 DNA: TGTGCCAGCAGCCTGACAGGGGCCACCGGGGAGCTGTTTTTT; CDR3 protein: CASSLTGATGELFF
V gene: TRBV19; D gene: NA; clone size: NA; J gene: TRBJ2-4; CDR3 DNA: TGTGCCAGTAGTATAGACAGGGGAATAGCCAAAAACATTCAGTACTTC; CDR3 protein: CASSIDRGIAKNIQYF
V gene: TRBV9; D gene: NA; clone size: NA; J gene: TRBJ1-6; CDR3 DNA: TGTGCCAGCAGCGTAGGGGGGGAGAGATCACCCCTCCACTTT; CDR3 protein: CASSVGGERSPLHF
V gene: TRBV6-5; D gene: NA; clone size: NA; J gene: TRBJ1-1; CDR3 DNA: TGTGCCAGCAGTTACTCGCCCCGCGGGGACACTGAAGCTTTCTTT; CDR3 protein: CASSYSPRGDTEAFF
V gene: TRBV15; D gene: NA; clone size: NA; J gene: TRBJ1-1; CDR3 DNA: TGTGCCACTAGAAACACTGAAGCTTTCTTT; CDR3 protein: CATRNTEAFF
V gene: TRBV5-4; D gene: TRBD2; clone size: NA; J gene: TRBJ2-1; CDR3 DNA: TGTGCCAGCAGCTTGGTTTCCGGGGGGGGTAGCAATGAGCAGTTCTTC; CDR3 protein: CASSLVSGGGSNEQFF
V gene: TRBV6-1; D gene: TRBD1; clone size: NA; J gene: TRBJ1-1; CDR3 DNA: TGTGCCAGCAAAAGAGGACAGGGGGCGAACACTGAAGCTTTCTTT; CDR3 protein: CASKRGQGANTEAFF
V gene: TRBV29-1; D gene: NA; clone size: NA; J gene: TRBJ2-1; CDR3 DNA: TGCAGCGTTGATTCCGGTAACAATGAGCAGTTCTTC; CDR3 protein: CSVDSGNNEQFF
V gene: TRBV15; D gene: NA; clone size: NA; J gene: TRBJ1-2; CDR3 DNA: TGTGCCACCAGCGGTTCAACTTCGGCGATAGGGGGCTACACCTTC; CDR3 protein: CATSGSTSAIGGYTF
V gene: TRBV15; D gene: NA; clone size: NA; J gene: TRBJ1-4; CDR3 DNA: TGTGCCACCAGCATTTCCCGACAGTATAATGAAAAACTGTTTTTT; CDR3 protein: CATSISRQYNEKLFF
V gene: TRBV11-2; D gene: NA; clone size: NA; J gene: TRBJ1-1; CDR3 DNA: TGTGCCAGCAGCTTTTACTTCGACAGGTGGAACACTGAAGCTTTCTTT; CDR3 protein: CASSFYFDRWNTEAFF
V gene: TRBV19; D gene: NA; clone size: NA; J gene: TRBJ2-3; CDR3 DNA: TGTGCCAGTAGTATAGGACTTCGCGAAGTCACAGATACGCAGTATTTT; CDR3 protein: CASSIGLREVTDTQYF
V gene: TRBV28; D gene: NA; clone size: once; J gene: TRBJ2-1; CDR3 DNA: TGTGCCAGCAGCCAAGGCGTCGTACGGGCCAGAATCAATGAGCAGTTCTTC; CDR3 protein: CASSQGVVRARINEQFF
V gene: TRBV27; D gene: NA; clone size: NA; J gene: TRBJ2-1; CDR3 DNA: TGTGCCAGCAGTTTATACGGGTGGGATGAGCAGTTCTTC; CDR3 protein: CASSLYGWDEQFF
V gene: TRBV9; D gene: TRBD2; clone size: NA; J gene: TRBJ2-1; CDR3 DNA: TGTGCCAGCAGCCCCAGCCCACTAGCGGGGGGGAATGAGCAGTTCTTC; CDR3 protein: CASSPSPLAGGNEQFF
V gene: TRBV29-1; D gene: NA; clone size: few; J gene: TRBJ1-1; CDR3 DNA: TGCAGCGTTGATGCAGGTGGGTTTAACACTGAAGCTTTCTTT; CDR3 protein: CSVDAGGFNTEAFF
V gene: TRBV11-2; D gene: TRBD1; clone size: NA; J gene: TRBJ1-6; CDR3 DNA: TGTGCCAGCAGCTACACGCCCCCGGGACAGGGAGGAAATTCACCCCTCCACTTT; CDR3 protein: CASSYTPPGQGGNSPLHF
V gene: TRBV18; D gene: NA; clone size: NA; J gene: TRBJ1-5; CDR3 DNA: TGTGCCAGCTCACCTGGCAGCAATCAGCCCCAGCATTTT; CDR3 protein: CASSPGSNQPQHF
V gene: TRBV7-9; D gene: NA; clone size: NA; J gene: TRBJ1-5; CDR3 DNA: TGTGCCAGCAGCTTACAGGGCGAACTTCAGCCCCAGCATTTT; CDR3 protein: CASSLQGELQPQHF
V gene: TRBV6-5; D gene: TRBD1; clone size: NA; J gene: TRBJ1-2; CDR3 DNA: TGTGCCAGCAGACCCGGGACAGGGGGGTCTGGCTACACCTTC; CDR3 protein: CASRPGTGGSGYTF
V gene: TRBV6-5; D gene: NA; clone size: once; J gene: TRBJ1-1; CDR3 DNA: TGTGCCAGCGGAACGGGACACCCGAACACTGAAGCTTTCTTT; CDR3 protein: CASGTGHPNTEAFF
V gene: TRBV5-6; D gene: TRBD2; clone size: NA; J gene: TRBJ2-3; CDR3 DNA: TGTGCCAGCAGCTTGGGACTAGCGGGGGCCGGGGATACGCAGTATTTT; CDR3 protein: CASSLGLAGAGDTQYF
V gene: TRBV6-5; D gene: NA; clone size: NA; J gene: TRBJ2-7; CDR3 DNA: TGTGCCAGCAGTTACAGCACAGGACGGCTATACGAGCAGTACTTC; CDR3 protein: CASSYSTGRLYEQYF
V gene: TRBV6-6; D gene: TRBD1; clone size: NA; J gene: TRBJ2-5; CDR3 DNA: TGTGCCAGTAGACAGGGAGTTGCTCAAGAGACCCAGTACTTC; CDR3 protein: CASRQGVAQETQYF
V gene: TRBV30; D gene: NA; clone size: NA; J gene: TRBJ2-3; CDR3 DNA: TGTGCCTGGAGTGGGACCCTTAACACAGATACGCAGTATTTT; CDR3 protein: CAWSGTLNTDTQYF
V gene: TRBV4-1; D gene: NA; clone size: NA; J gene: TRBJ1-2; CDR3 DNA: TGCGCCAGCAGCCAAGATTGGGAGGGAGGGCTGTATGGCTACACCTTC; CDR3 protein: CASSQDWEGGLYGYTF
V gene: TRBV2; D gene: NA; clone size: NA; J gene: TRBJ1-5; CDR3 DNA: TGTGCCAGCAGTGCTTCAGGGACTCGAAATCAGCCCCAGCATTTT; CDR3 protein: CASSASGTRNQPQHF
V gene: TRBV19; D gene: NA; clone size: NA; J gene: TRBJ1-5; CDR3 DNA: TGTGCCAGTAGCCTTCACAGGGCATATAGCAATCAGCCCCAGCATTTT; CDR3 protein: CASSLHRAYSNQPQHF